This TCR beta chain is drawn from a study of beta chain features in type 1 diabetes. Study details: Sorted cells from all samples, numbering about 99,000,000, were examined.

cDNA synthesis used the whole RNA isolate, giving expressed TCRB sequences. Sequencing used immunoSEQ multiplex PCR; TCRdb keeps in-frame clones, though not all of them. The sample contains roughly 300,000 clones, around 15% of which appear only once. This clone was seen a handful of times. Its antigen is unidentified. Findings and caveats of the study: Shorter TCRB CDR3s, moderately but significantly so, marked every one of the four CD4+ subsets in Type 1 diabetes patients. An over-representation of cells with high TCR expression could result from cDNA sequencing.

CDR3 length: 13 residues. Germline values: CDR1 SGHVS, CDR2 FQNEAQ. V was shortened by 4 bases and J by 12 bases, with 17 bases between the two germline ends. This chain uses TRBV7-8 with TRBJ2-3; D gene uncertain. The clonotype originates from a man aged 30-40 years in good health. Sequenced material: central memory CD4+ T cells from blood. CDR3 residues: CASSSSSGSLQYF. The CDR3 DNA is TGTGCCAGCAGCTCCTCCTCCGGGTCCCTCCAGTATTTT. The full variable domain, with the rest looked up from reference TRBV7-8 and TRBJ2-3, is GAGVSQSPRYKVAKRGQDVALRCDPISGHVSLFWYQQALGQGPEFLTYFQNEAQLDKSGLPSDRFFAERPEGSVSTLKIQRTQQEDSAVYLCASSSSSGSLQYFGPGTRLTVL.